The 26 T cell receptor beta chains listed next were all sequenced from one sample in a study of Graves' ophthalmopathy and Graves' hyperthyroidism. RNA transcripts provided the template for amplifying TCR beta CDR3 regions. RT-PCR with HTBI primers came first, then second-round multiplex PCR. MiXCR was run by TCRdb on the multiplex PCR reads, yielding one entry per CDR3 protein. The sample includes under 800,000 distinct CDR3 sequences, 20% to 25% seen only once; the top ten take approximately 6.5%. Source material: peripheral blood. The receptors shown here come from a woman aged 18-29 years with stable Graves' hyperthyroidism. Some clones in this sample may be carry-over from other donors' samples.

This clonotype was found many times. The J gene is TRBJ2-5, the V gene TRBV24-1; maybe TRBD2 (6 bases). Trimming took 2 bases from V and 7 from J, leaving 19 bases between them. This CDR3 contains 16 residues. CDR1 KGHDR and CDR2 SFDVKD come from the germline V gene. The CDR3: CATSDSAGLLKGTQYF. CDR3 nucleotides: TGTGCCACCAGTGATTCGGCCGGACTACTCAAGGGGACCCAGTACTTC.

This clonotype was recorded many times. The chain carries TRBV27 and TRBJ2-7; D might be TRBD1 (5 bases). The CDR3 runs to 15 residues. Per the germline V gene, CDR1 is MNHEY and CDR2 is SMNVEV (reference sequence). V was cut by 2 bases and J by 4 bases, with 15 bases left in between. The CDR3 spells CASSLGQGILYEQYF. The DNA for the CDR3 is TGTGCCAGCAGTTTAGGGCAGGGTATTCTGTACGAGCAGTACTTC.

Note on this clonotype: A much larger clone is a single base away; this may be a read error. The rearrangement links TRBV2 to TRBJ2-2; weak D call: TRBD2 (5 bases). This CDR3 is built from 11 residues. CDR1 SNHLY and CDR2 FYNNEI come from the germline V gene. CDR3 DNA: TGTGCCAGCAGACCTTCTGGGGAGCTGTGTTTT. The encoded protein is CASRPSGELCF.

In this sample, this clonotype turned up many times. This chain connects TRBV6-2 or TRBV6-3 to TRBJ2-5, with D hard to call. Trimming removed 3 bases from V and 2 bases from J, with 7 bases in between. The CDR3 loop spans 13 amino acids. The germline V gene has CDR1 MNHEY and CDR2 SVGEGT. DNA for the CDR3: TGTGCCAGCAGTTATGGGAATCAAGAGACCCAGTACTTC. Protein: CASSYGNQETQYF.

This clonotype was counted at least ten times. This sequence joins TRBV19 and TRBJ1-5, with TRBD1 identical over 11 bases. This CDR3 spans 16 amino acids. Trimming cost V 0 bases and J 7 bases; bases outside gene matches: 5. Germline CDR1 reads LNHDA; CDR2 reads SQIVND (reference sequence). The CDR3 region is CASSIDRDRGYQPQHF. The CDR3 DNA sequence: TGTGCCAGTAGTATAGATCGGGACAGGGGGTACCAGCCCCAGCATTTT.

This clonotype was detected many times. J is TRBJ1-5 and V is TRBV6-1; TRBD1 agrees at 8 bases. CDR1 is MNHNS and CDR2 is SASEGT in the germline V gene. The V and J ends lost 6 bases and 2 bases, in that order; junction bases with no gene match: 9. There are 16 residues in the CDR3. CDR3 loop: CASRPIGQGGNQPQHF. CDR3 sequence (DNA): TGTGCCAGCAGGCCTATAGGACAGGGCGGCAATCAGCCCCAGCATTTT.

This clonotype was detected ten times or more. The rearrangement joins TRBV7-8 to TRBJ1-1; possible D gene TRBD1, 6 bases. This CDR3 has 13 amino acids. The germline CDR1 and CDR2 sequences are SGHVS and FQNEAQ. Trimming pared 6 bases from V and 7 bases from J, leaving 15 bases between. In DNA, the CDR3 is TGTGCCAGCAGTTTCACAGGGTATGGTGAAGCTTTCTTT. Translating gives CASSFTGYGEAFF.

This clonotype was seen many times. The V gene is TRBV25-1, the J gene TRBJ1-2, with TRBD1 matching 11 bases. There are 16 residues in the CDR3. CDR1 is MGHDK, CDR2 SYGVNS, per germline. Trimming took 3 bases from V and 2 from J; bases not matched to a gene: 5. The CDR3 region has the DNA TGTGCCAGCAGTGAGCCAGGACAGGGGGCAAACTATGGCTACACCTTC. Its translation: CASSEPGQGANYGYTF.

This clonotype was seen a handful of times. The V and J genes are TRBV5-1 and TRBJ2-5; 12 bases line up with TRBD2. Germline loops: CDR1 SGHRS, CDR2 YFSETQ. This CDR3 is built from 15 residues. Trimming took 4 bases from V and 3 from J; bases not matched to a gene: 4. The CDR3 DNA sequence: TGCGCCAGCAGCCGACTAGCGGGAGTTAAAGAGACCCAGTACTTC. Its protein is CASSRLAGVKETQYF.

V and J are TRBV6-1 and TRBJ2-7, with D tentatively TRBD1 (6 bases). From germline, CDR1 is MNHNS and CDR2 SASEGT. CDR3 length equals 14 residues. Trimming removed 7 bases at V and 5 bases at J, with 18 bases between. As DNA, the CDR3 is TGTGCCAGCACCCGAGAGGCAGGGGTGGACGAGCAGTACTTC. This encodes CASTREAGVDEQYF.

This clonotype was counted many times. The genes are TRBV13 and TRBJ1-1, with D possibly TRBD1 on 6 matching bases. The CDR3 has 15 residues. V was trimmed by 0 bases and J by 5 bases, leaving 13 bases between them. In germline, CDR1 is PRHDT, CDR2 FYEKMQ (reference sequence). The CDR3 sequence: CASSLGPTRGTEAFF. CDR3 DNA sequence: TGTGCCAGCAGCTTAGGGCCAACAAGGGGGACTGAAGCTTTCTTT. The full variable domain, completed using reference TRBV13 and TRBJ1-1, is AAGVIQSPRHLIKEKRETATLKCYPIPRHDTVYWYQQGPGQDPQFLISFYEKMQSDKGSIPDRFSAQQFSDYHSELNMSSLELGDSALYFCASSLGPTRGTEAFFGQGTRLTVV.

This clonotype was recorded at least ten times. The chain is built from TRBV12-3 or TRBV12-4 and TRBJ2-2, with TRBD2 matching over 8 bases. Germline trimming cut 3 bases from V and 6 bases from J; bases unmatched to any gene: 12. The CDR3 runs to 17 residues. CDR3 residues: CASSFLSRLAGPGELFF. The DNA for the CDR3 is TGTGCCAGCAGTTTCCTTAGCAGGCTAGCGGGTCCCGGGGAGCTGTTTTTT.

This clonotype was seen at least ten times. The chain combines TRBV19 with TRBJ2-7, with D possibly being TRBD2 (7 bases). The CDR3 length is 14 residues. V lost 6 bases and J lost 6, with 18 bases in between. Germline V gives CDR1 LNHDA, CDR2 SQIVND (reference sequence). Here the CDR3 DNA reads TGTGCCAGTAGGGGGGCGGGAGCACCCGGCGAGCAGTACTTC. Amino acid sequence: CASRGAGAPGEQYF. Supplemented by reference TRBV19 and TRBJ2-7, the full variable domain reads DGGITQSPKYLFRKEGQNVTLSCEQNLNHDAMYWYRQDPGQGLRLIYYSQIVNDFQKGDIAEGYSVSREKKESFPLTVTSAQKNPTAFYLCASRGAGAPGEQYFGPGTRLTVT.

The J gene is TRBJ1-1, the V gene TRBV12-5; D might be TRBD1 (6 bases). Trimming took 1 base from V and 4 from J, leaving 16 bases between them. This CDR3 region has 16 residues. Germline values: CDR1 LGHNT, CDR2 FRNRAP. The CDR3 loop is CASGLGLQGIGTEAFF. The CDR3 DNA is TGTGCTAGTGGTTTGGGGTTACAGGGCATCGGCACTGAAGCTTTCTTT.

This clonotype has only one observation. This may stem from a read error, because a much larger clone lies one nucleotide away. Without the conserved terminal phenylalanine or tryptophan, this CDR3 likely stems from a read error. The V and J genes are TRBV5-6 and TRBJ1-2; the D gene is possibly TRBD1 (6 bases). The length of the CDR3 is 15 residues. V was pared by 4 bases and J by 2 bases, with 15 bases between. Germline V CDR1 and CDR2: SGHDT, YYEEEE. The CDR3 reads CASSHGGGRNYGYTV. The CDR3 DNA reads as TGTGCCAGCAGCCATGGGGGGGGCAGGAACTATGGCTACACCGTC.

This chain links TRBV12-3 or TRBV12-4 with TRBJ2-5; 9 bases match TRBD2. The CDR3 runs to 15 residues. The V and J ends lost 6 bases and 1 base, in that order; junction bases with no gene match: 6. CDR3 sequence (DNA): TGTGCCAGCAGCCAGCTAGCGGGAACCCAAGAGACCCAGTACTTC. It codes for CASSQLAGTQETQYF.

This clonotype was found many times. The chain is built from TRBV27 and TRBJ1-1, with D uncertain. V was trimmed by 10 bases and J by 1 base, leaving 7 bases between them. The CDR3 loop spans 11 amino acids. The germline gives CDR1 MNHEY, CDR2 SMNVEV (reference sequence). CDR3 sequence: CATITNTEAFF. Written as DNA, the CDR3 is TGTGCCACCATTACGAACACTGAAGCTTTCTTT.

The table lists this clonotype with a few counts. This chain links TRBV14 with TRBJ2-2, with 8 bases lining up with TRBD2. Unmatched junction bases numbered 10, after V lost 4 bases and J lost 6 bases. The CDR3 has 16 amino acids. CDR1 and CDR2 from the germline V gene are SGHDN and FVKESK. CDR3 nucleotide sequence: TGTGCCAGCAGCCGACGTAGCGGGATCGGCCCCGGGGAGCTGTTTTTT. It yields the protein CASSRRSGIGPGELFF.

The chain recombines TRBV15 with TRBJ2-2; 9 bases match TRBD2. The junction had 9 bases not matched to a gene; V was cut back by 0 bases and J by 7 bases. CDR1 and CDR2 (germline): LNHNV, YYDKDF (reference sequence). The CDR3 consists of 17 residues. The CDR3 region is CATSREREGLVIGELFF. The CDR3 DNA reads TGTGCCACCAGCAGAGAGCGGGAGGGCCTCGTCATCGGGGAGCTGTTTTTT.

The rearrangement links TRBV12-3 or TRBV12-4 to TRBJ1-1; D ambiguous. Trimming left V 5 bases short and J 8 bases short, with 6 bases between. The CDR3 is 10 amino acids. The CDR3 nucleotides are TGTGCCAGCAGTAGGAGCGAAGCTTTCTTT. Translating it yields CASSRSEAFF.

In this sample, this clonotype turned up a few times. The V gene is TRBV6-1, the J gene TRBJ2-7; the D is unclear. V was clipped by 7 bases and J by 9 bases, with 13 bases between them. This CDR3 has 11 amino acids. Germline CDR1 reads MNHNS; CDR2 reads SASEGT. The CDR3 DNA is TGTGCCAGCACCCATTCGGGCTGGCAGTACTTC. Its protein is CASTHSGWQYF.

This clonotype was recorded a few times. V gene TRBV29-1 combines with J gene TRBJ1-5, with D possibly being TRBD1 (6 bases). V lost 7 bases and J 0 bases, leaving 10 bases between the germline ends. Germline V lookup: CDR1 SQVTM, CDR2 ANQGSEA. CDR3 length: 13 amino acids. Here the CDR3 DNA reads TGCAGCGCAGGGGAGTATAGCAATCAGCCCCAGCATTTT. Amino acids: CSAGEYSNQPQHF. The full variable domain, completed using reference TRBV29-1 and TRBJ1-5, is SAVISQKPSRDICQRGTSLTIQCQVDSQVTMMFWYRQQPGQSLTLIATANQGSEATYESGFVIDKFPISRPNLTFSTLTVSNMSPEDSSIYLCSAGEYSNQPQHFGDGTRLSIL.

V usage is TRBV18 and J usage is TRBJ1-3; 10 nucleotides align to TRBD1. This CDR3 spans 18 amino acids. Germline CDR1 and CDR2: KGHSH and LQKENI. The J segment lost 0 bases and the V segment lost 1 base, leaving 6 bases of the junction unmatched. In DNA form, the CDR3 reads TGTGCCAGCTCACCACAGGGACAGGGGCCACACTCTGGAAACACCATATATTTT. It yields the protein CASSPQGQGPHSGNTIYF.

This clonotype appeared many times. This CDR3 is CASSPRGGMNTEAFF. DNA for the CDR3: TGTGCCAGCAGTCCACGCGGGGGCATGAACACTGAAGCTTTCTTT. The chain carries TRBV6-1 and TRBJ1-1; TRBD1 is a possible D gene (6 bases). The CDR3 spans 15 residues. From germline, CDR1 is MNHNS and CDR2 SASEGT. V was shortened by 5 bases and J by 0 bases, with 13 bases between the two germline ends.

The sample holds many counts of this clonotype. The CDR3 region has the DNA TGTGCCAGCATCAATGGGGACATGAACACTGAAGCTTTCTTT. This codes for CASINGDMNTEAFF. The V and J genes are TRBV27 and TRBJ1-1, with D tentatively TRBD1 (6 bases). Germline V gene sequence: CDR1 MNHEY, CDR2 SMNVEV (reference sequence). The CDR3 length is 14 residues. The V gene lost 7 bases and the J gene lost 0 bases, with 12 bases spanning the gap.

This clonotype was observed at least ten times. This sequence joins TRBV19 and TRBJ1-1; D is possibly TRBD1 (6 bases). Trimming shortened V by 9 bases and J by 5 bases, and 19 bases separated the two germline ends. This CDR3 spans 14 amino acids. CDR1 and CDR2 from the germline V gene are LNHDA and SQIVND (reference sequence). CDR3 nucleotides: TGTGCCAGCGCTACAGGGTCTGCGGAGACTGAAGCTTTCTTT. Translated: CASATGSAETEAFF.